The TCR beta chain described here comes from a study of T cell responses to AZD1222 COVID-19 vaccine. Study-wide results and caveats: Recipients of AZD1222 seropositive at baseline numbered only six or seven. At 160-218 and 743-854, vaccine-associated CD4 TCRs were dominant, and they spanned spike. Targets within unmutated variant regions were reportedly found for nearly half of spike-specific TCRs.

Here immunoSEQ multiplex PCR was the method, and the copy in TCRdb shows in-frame clones only, minus some. The sample lists 180,000 or so clones; 75% to 90% were seen once. To note about this clone: Its specificity is not known.

The CDR3 covers 16 residues. Trimming shortened V by 2 bases and J by 6 bases, and 18 bases separated the two germline ends. The germline gives CDR1 KGHSH, CDR2 LQKENI. Sequences were derived from peripheral blood, sampled 28 days after the second dose of the MenACWY control vaccine. This chain links TRBV18 with TRBJ2-3; D tentatively fits TRBD1 or TRBD2 (6 bases each). The sequence came from an adult who received the MenACWY meningococcal vaccine as a control. The CDR3: CASSPIEVGGSDTQYF. CDR3 in DNA: TGTGCCAGCTCACCAATCGAGGTCGGGGGCAGTGATACGCAGTATTTT.